This TCR beta chain was found in a study of post-analysis software for immune sequencing data. Trimming left V 4 bases short and J 7 bases short, with 15 bases between. Germline V gene data show CDR1 as SGHRS and CDR2 as YFSETQ. This CDR3 contains 14 residues. For this clonotype: Its antigen remains unknown.

Incorporated into the TCR beta cDNA libraries were unique molecular identifiers, which served to reduce PCR and sequencing biases. When about 1 to 11 million T cells were used, they gave some 520,000 cDNA molecules. MiXCR, applied by TCRdb to the PCR reads, yields one record per CDR3 protein. The sample holds roughly 400,000 distinct CDR3 sequences, about 39% seen once. General study results and limits: Controls' normalized Chao1 diversity significantly exceeded that of multiple sclerosis patients. Four to six TRBV segments were more frequent in patients than controls; TRBV5-6, TRBV5-1 and TRBV20-1 belonged to this group. Those samples that were prepared in the same batch co-clustered strongly by F measure.

The chain employs TRBV5-1 and TRBJ1-5, with D maybe TRBD1 (5 bases). The clonotype originates from a girl aged 2-10 years with multiple sclerosis. The specimen sequenced was blood. CDR3 in amino acids: CASSPYAGAQPQHF. The CDR3 region has the DNA TGCGCCAGCAGCCCATATGCCGGGGCCCAGCCCCAGCATTTT.